This T cell receptor (beta chain) was captured by sequencing in a study of shared clonotypes between healthy human individuals. V was pared by 1 base and J by 5 bases, with 26 bases between. CDR1 and CDR2 from the germline V gene are SEHNR and FQNEAQ (reference sequence). The length of the CDR3 is 19 residues. The protocol was immunoSEQ multiplex PCR, while the TCRdb copy is restricted to in-frame clones and leaves out a portion. This table has millions of clones, around nine tenths appearing once. The sequence was obtained from a man between 18 and 29 years old in good health. The chain employs TRBV7-9 and TRBJ1-1; D ambiguous. The sequenced sample was naive CD4+ T cells sorted from blood. Subset specified: CD45RA+ positively selected. CDR3 DNA: TGTGCCAGCAGCTTAGAGTCAGTGTTTGCGGACCCCAGCGGGACTGAAGCTTTCTTT. Encoded protein: CASSLESVFADPSGTEAFF.